Listed here is a single TCR beta chain. The PCR employed 60 Vbeta primers together with 13 Jbeta primers. The assay was immunoSEQ multiplex PCR, and TCRdb's table has in-frame clones only and misses some. The sample has about 150,000 clones, roughly 80% seen once. This CDR3 is built from 17 residues. V was shortened by 0 bases and J by 7 bases, with 22 bases between the two germline ends. Per the germline V gene, CDR1 is SGDLS and CDR2 is YYNGEE. The data were obtained in a study of cytomegalovirus exposure and HLA in healthy donors. The sequence came from a human donor in good health. Source material: PBMCs. V is TRBV9 and J is TRBJ2-5; D is perhaps TRBD1 (5 bases). The CDR3 is CASSVGDFTGSQGTQYF. The CDR3 nucleotides read TGTGCCAGCAGCGTAGGAGATTTTACTGGCTCGCAGGGGACCCAGTACTTC.